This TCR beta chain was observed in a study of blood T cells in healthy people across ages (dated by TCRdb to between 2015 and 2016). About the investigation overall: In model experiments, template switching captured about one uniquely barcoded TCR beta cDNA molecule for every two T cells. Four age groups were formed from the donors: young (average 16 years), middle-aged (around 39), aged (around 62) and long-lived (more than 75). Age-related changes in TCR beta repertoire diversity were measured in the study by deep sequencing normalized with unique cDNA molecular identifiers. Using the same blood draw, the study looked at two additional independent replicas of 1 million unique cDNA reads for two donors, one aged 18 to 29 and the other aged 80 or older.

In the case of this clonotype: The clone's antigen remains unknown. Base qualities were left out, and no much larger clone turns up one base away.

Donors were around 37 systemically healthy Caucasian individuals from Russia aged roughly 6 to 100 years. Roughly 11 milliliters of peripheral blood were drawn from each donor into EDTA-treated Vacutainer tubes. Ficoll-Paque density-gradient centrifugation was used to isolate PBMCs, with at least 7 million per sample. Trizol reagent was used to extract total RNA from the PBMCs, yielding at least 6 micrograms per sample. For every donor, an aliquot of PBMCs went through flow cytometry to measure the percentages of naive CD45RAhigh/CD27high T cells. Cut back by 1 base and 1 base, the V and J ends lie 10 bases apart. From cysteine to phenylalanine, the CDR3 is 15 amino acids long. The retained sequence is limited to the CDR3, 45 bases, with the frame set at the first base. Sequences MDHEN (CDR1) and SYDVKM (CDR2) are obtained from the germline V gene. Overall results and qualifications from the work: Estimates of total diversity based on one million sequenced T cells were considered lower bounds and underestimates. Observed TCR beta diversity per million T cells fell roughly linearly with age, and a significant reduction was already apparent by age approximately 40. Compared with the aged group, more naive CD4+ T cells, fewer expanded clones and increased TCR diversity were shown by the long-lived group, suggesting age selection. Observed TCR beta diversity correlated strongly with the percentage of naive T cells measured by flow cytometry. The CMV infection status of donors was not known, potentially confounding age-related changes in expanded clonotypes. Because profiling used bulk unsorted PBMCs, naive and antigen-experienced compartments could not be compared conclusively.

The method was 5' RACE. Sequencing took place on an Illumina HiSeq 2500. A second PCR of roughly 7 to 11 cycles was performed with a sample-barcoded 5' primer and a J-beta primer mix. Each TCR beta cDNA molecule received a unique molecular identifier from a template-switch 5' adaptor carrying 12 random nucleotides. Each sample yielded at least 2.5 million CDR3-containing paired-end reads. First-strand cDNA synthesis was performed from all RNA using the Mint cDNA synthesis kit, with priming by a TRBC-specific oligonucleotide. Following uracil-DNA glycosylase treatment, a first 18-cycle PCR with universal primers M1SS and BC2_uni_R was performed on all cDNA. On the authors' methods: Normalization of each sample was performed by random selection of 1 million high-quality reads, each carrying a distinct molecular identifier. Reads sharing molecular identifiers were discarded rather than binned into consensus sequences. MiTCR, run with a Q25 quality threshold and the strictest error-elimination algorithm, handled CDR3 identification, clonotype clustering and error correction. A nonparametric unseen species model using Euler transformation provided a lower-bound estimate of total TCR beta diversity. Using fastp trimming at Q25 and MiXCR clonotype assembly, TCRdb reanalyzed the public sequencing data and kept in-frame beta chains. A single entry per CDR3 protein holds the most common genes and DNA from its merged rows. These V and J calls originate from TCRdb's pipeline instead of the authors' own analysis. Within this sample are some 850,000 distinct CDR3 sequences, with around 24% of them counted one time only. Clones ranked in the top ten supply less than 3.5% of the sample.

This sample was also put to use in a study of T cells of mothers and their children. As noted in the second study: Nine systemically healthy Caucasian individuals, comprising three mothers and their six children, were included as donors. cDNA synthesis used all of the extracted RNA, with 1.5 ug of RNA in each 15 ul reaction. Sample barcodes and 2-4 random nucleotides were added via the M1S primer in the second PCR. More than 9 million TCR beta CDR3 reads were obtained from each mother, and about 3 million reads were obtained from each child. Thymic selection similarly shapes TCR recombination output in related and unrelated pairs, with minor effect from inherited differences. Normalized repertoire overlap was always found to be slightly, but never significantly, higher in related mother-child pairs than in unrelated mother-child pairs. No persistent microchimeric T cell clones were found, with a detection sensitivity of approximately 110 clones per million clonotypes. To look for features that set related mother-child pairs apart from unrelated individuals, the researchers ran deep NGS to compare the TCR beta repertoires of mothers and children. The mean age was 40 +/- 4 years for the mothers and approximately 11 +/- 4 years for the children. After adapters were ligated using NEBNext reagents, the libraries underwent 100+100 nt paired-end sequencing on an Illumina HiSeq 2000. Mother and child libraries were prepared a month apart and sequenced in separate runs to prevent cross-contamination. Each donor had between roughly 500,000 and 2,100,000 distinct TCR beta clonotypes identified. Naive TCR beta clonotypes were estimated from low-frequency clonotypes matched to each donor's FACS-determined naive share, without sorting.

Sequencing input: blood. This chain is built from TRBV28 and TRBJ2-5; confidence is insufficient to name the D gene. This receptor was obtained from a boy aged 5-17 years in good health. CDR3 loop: CASSLYSDLQETQYF. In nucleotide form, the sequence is TGTGCCAGCAGTTTATACAGTGACCTCCAAGAGACCCAGTACTTC. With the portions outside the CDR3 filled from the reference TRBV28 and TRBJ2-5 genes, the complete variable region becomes DVKVTQSSRYLVKRTGEKVFLECVQDMDHENMFWYRQDPGLGLRLIYFSYDVKMKEKGDIPEGYSVSREKKERFSLILESASTNQTSMYLCASSLYSDLQETQYFGPGTRLLVL.